Below, 16 T cell receptor beta chains from the same sample are listed, as sequenced in a study of Graves' ophthalmopathy and Graves' hyperthyroidism. Amplifying from RNA transcripts, the study obtained TCR beta CDR3 regions. First-round RT-PCR employed HTBI primers, with a second-round multiplex PCR after it. TCRdb ran MiXCR on the multiplex PCR reads and lists one entry per CDR3 protein. The profile shows some 400,000 distinct CDR3 sequences, about 18% of them singletons. Sample: peripheral blood. These TCRs come from a woman under 30 with Graves' ophthalmopathy.

The V and J genes are TRBV7-8 and TRBJ1-6; D remains ambiguous. The germline gives CDR1 SGHVS, CDR2 FQNEAQ. The V end lost 2 bases, the J end lost 10 bases, and 18 bases lay between the germline ends. The CDR3 is 16 residues long. This CDR3 is CASSLRGLPNGSPLHF. In DNA form, the CDR3 reads TGTGCCAGCAGCTTACGAGGGCTTCCAAACGGATCACCCCTCCACTTT.

This clonotype was seen at least ten times. The gene calls are TRBV11-1 and TRBJ1-1; D may be TRBD1 (6 bases). The germline V gene has CDR1 SGHAT and CDR2 FQDESV (reference sequence). The CDR3 is made up of 16 amino acids. V gave up 4 bases and J gave up 2 bases, with 17 bases separating them. CDR3 sequence reads: CASSSQRQVYNTEAFF. The CDR3 DNA reads TGTGCCAGCAGCTCCCAAAGACAGGTCTATAACACTGAAGCTTTCTTT.

This clonotype was counted at least ten times. The chain has TRBV6-1 and TRBJ2-7, with a possible D match to TRBD1 (6 bases). V was clipped by 8 bases and J by 2 bases, with 13 bases between them. The germline CDR1 and CDR2 sequences are MNHNS and SASEGT. The CDR3 runs to 13 residues. The DNA for the CDR3 is TGTGCCAGCGCCCTCAGGGGTACCTACGAGCAGTACTTC. Translation gives CASALRGTYEQYF.

This clonotype was picked up many times. The chain recombines TRBV11-2 with TRBJ1-2; no clear D gene. The CDR3 runs to 15 residues. The V end was cut by 7 bases, the J end by 2 bases, with 17 bases between. Per germline, CDR1 SGHAT and CDR2 FQNNGV. The CDR3 nucleotides are TGTGCCAGCAACCAGAAGAATCACTCGAACTATGGCTACACCTTC. Protein: CASNQKNHSNYGYTF.

This clonotype was found many times. The rearrangement uses TRBV6-2 or TRBV6-3 and TRBJ2-2; TRBD2 might be the D (5 bases). The germline V gene has CDR1 MNHEY and CDR2 SVGEGT. The V gene lost 7 bases and the J gene lost 1 base, with 16 bases spanning the gap. The CDR3 runs to 16 residues. For the CDR3, the DNA is TGTGCCAGCAACCCCGCATTCGGGATGAACACCGGGGAGCTGTTTTTT. Its translation is CASNPAFGMNTGELFF.

This clonotype was seen ten or more times. The chain is built from TRBV6-2 or TRBV6-3 and TRBJ2-3, with D maybe TRBD2 (5 bases). The CDR3 loop spans 12 amino acids. V gave up 5 bases and J gave up 4 bases, with 7 bases separating them. The germline V gene has CDR1 MNHEY and CDR2 SVGEGT. CDR3 loop: CASSGSPDTQYF. CDR3 bases: TGTGCCAGCAGTGGGAGCCCAGATACGCAGTATTTT.

This clonotype was counted a few times. The V and J genes are TRBV12-3 or TRBV12-4 and TRBJ1-1, with TRBD1 as a possible D gene (6 bases). The CDR3 has 14 amino acids. Trimming cost V 3 bases and J 1 base, with 9 bases left between them. This chain's CDR3 is CASSFQGQNTEAFF. The CDR3 coding sequence is TGTGCCAGCAGTTTTCAGGGACAGAACACTGAAGCTTTCTTT.

This clonotype was counted at least ten times. V gene TRBV20-1 combines with J gene TRBJ1-1; D remains ambiguous. The CDR3 is 15 amino acids. CDR1 and CDR2 from the germline V gene are DFQATT and SNEGSKA (reference sequence). Trimming took off 3 bases at V and 1 base at J, with 15 bases between the two ends. The CDR3 DNA follows: TGCAGTGCTAGTAACTGGCGGGAGTCGAACACTGAAGCTTTCTTT. Protein sequence: CSASNWRESNTEAFF.

The table lists this clonotype with many counts. Written as DNA, the CDR3 is TGTGCCAGCAGCCCGGGGACTAGCGGTAGCACCGGGGAGCTGTTTTTT. This translates into CASSPGTSGSTGELFF. V and J are TRBV14 and TRBJ2-2, with TRBD2 matching 11 bases. Trimming at V came to 4 bases and at J to 4 bases, leaving 5 bases not matched to a gene. Per the germline V gene, CDR1 is SGHDN and CDR2 is FVKESK. The CDR3 consists of 16 residues.

This clonotype came up many times. The chain recombines TRBV28 with TRBJ2-2; 7 bases line up with TRBD2. Germline assignment: CDR1 MDHEN and CDR2 SYDVKM. Trimming at V came to 7 bases and at J to 6 bases, leaving 5 bases not matched to a gene. This CDR3 comprises 13 residues. The CDR3 DNA follows: TGTGCCAGCATGGGCGGGAGCCCCGGGGAGCTGTTTTTT. This codes for CASMGGSPGELFF.

This clonotype has at least ten counts. The genes are TRBV30 and TRBJ1-2; perhaps TRBD1 as D (6 bases). This CDR3 comprises 12 residues. The germline V and J ends were trimmed by 8 bases and 3 bases, with 13 bases remaining between them. Per germline, CDR1 GTSNPN and CDR2 SVGIG (reference sequence). DNA of the CDR3: TGTGCCAGTTTTTGGACAGACTATGGCTACACCTTC. It specifies CASFWTDYGYTF.

The chain joins TRBV19 to TRBJ1-1; TRBD1 matches at 10 bases. The length of the CDR3 is 17 residues. V lost 0 bases, J lost 1 base, and 5 bases stayed unmatched. Germline CDR1 LNHDA, CDR2 SQIVND (reference sequence). The CDR3 DNA reads TGTGCCAGTAGTATAGACCCCGGACAGGGGGAGAACACTGAAGCTTTCTTT. Its protein product is CASSIDPGQGENTEAFF. Using reference TRBV19 and TRBJ1-1 for the parts outside the CDR3, the full variable domain is DGGITQSPKYLFRKEGQNVTLSCEQNLNHDAMYWYRQDPGQGLRLIYYSQIVNDFQKGDIAEGYSVSREKKESFPLTVTSAQKNPTAFYLCASSIDPGQGENTEAFFGQGTRLTVV.

This clonotype has more than one count but fewer than ten. The CDR3 spells CASSLGGRGEETQYF. In nucleotides, the CDR3 is TGTGCCAGCAGCTTAGGGGGCAGGGGGGAAGAGACCCAGTACTTC. The gene calls are TRBV7-2 and TRBJ2-5; weak D call: TRBD1 (7 bases). The length of the CDR3 is 15 residues. CDR1 and CDR2 from the germline V gene are SGHTA and FQGNSA. V was cut by 1 base and J by 3 bases, with 12 bases left in between.

This clonotype was counted ten times or more. The chain has TRBV6-6 and TRBJ1-1; possible D gene TRBD1, 6 bases. Trimming stripped 10 bases from V and 0 bases from J, with 18 bases between. This CDR3 contains 15 residues. In germline, CDR1 is MNHNY, CDR2 SVGAGI (reference sequence). The CDR3 here is CATFSEGTMNTEAFF. CDR3 nucleotides: TGTGCCACCTTCTCCGAGGGGACAATGAACACTGAAGCTTTCTTT.

Many counts were recorded for this clonotype. This chain joins TRBV6-1 and TRBJ1-2; 10 positions match TRBD1. Germline V lookup: CDR1 MNHNS, CDR2 SASEGT. The CDR3 consists of 14 residues. V was clipped by 6 bases and J by 4 bases; unmatched bases: 5. The CDR3 nucleotides read TGTGCCAGCAGCTTGACAGGGGGCGCCTATGGCTACACCTTC. It specifies CASSLTGGAYGYTF.

The table lists this clonotype with many counts. V usage is TRBV5-8 and J usage is TRBJ2-2; the D call may be TRBD1 or TRBD2 (5 bases each). Trimming removed 6 bases from V and 7 bases from J, with 13 bases in between. The CDR3 totals 13 residues. In germline, CDR1 is SGHTS, CDR2 YDEGEE. The CDR3 spells CASTGPLFGELFF. The CDR3 region has the DNA TGTGCCAGCACGGGACCCCTCTTCGGGGAGCTGTTTTTT.